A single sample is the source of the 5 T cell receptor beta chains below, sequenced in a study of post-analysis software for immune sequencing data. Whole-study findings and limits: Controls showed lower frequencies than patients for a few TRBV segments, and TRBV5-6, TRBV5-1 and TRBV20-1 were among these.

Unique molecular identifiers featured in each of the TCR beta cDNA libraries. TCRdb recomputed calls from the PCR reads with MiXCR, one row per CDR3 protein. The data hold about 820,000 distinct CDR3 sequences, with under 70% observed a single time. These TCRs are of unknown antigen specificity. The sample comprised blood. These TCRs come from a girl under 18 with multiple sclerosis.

The CDR3 bases are TGTGCCAGTTCGGGACAGGGGACTAGCGGGAGTTTTGAGCAGTACTTC. Translation gives CASSGQGTSGSFEQYF. This sequence joins TRBV12-3 or TRBV12-4 and TRBJ2-7, with 14 bases aligning to TRBD2. J was trimmed by 7 bases and V by 9 bases; bases with no gene match: 14. The CDR3 extends over 16 amino acids.

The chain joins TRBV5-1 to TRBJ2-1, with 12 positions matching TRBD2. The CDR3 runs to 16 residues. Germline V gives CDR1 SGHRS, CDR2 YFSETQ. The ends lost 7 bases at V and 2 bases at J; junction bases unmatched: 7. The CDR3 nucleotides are TGCGCCAGCGGGCTAGCGGGAGGGCCAACCTACAATGAGCAGTTCTTC. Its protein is CASGLAGGPTYNEQFF.

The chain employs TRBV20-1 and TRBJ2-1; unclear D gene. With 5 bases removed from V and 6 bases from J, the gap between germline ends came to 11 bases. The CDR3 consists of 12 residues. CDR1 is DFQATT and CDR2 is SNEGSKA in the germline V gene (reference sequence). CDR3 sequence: CSAGRAPNEQFF. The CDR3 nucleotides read TGCAGTGCTGGACGGGCCCCCAATGAGCAGTTCTTC.

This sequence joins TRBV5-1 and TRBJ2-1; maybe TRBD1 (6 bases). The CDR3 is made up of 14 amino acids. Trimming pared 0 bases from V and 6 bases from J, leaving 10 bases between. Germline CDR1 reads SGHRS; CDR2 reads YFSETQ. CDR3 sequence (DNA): TGCGCCAGCAGCTTGGACAGGGCTGGCAATGAGCAGTTCTTC. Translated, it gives CASSLDRAGNEQFF.

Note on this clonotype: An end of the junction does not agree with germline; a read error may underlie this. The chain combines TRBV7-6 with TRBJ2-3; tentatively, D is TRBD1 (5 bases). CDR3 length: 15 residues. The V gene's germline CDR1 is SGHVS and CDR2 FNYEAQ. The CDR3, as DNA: TGTGCCAGCAACTTAGTGGTAGGGGACACAGATACGCAGTATTTT. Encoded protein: CASNLVVGDTDTQYF.